The clone carrying this T cell receptor beta chain has just a few counts. Its antigen is not known. Each CDR3 protein is one row after TCRdb ran MiXCR on the 5' RACE reads. The sample records 300,000 to 400,000 distinct CDR3 sequences, roughly 20% being singletons. Germline values: CDR1 MNHEY, CDR2 SMNVEV (reference sequence). The CDR3 extends over 14 amino acids. Trimming took 8 bases from V and 6 from J, leaving 16 bases between them. The record originates from a study of CD8 T cells in ankylosing spondylitis. Notes on the study in general: Ankylosing spondylitis blood seemed to carry a telltale TCR beta motif made of roughly eight highly homologous variants. Disease-linked clones were CD8+ and relatively rare in peripheral blood. Disease-linked clones reportedly concentrated significantly in matched ankylosing spondylitis synovial fluid.

The chain is built from TRBV27 and TRBJ2-2; either TRBD1 or TRBD2 may supply D (5 bases each). This sequence originates from a male donor with ankylosing spondylitis or in good health (not recorded which). Material: blood, either unsorted or a sorted T cell fraction (not recorded which). The CDR3 region has the DNA TGTGCCAGCCGCCCTGGGGGAAACGCCGGGGAGCTGTTTTTT. This gives the protein CASRPGGNAGELFF.